These 5 T cell receptor beta chains originate from one sample sequenced in a study of CD8+ T cells in alopecia areata. Following extraction, RNA underwent reverse transcription to cDNA, which served as the sequencing template. Sequenced by immunoSEQ multiplex PCR; TCRdb stores in-frame clones only, minus some. The profile covers 160,000 or so clones, with around 64% appearing a single time and approximately 10% taken by the ten largest. The source was CD8+ T cells sorted from blood, collected at week 0. The receptors shown here come from a human donor with alopecia areata.

This clone was detected once. This sequence joins TRBV13 and TRBJ1-5, with D possibly TRBD1 on 5 matching bases. The CDR3 consists of 16 residues. Germline V gene sequence: CDR1 PRHDT, CDR2 FYEKMQ (reference sequence). Trimming left V 1 base short and J 6 bases short, with 16 bases between. The CDR3 sequence is CASSLASKGEGQPQHF. The CDR3 DNA reads as TGTGCCAGCAGCTTAGCTTCGAAAGGGGAGGGTCAGCCCCAGCATTTT.

V usage is TRBV2 and J usage is TRBJ2-7; D possibly uses TRBD1 or TRBD2 (5 bases each). The V and J ends lost 6 bases and 6 bases respectively, with 12 bases between them. CDR1 and CDR2 from the germline V gene are SNHLY and FYNNEI. The CDR3 is 12 amino acids. CDR3 sequence: CASSRGRSEQYF. The CDR3 nucleotides are TGTGCCAGCAGCCGGGGACGGTCCGAGCAGTACTTC. Complete variable domain (other parts from reference TRBV2 and TRBJ2-7): EPEVTQTPSHQVTQMGQEVILRCVPISNHLYFYWYRQILGQKVEFLVSFYNNEISEKSEIFDDQFSVERPDGSNFTLKIRSTKLEDSAMYFCASSRGRSEQYFGPGTRLTVT.

The chain has TRBV7-9 and TRBJ1-2; D remains ambiguous. Germline V gene lookup returns CDR1 SEHNR and CDR2 FQNEAQ (reference sequence). V was trimmed by 1 base and J by 5 bases, leaving 17 bases between them. The CDR3 is 16 residues long. The DNA for the CDR3 is TGTGCCAGCAGCTTAGAGAGTATGGGCCAGAGGTATGGCTACACCTTC. This gives the protein CASSLESMGQRYGYTF.

V is TRBV29-1 and J is TRBJ2-5; the match to TRBD1 covers 7 bases. Germline V gene data show CDR1 as SQVTM and CDR2 as ANQGSEA. The CDR3 runs 16 residues. J was trimmed by 5 bases and V by 3 bases; bases with no gene match: 15. CDR3 sequence (DNA): TGCAGCGTTGATGCGGTCCGGGACAGATATGCGGAGACCCAGTACTTC. Its protein is CSVDAVRDRYAETQYF.

This clone was seen a few times. This chain's CDR3 is CASSTRAGGRDTQYF. CDR3 coding DNA: TGTGCCAGCAGCACCCGAGCGGGGGGCAGAGATACGCAGTATTTT. The V and J genes are TRBV13 and TRBJ2-3; 9 nucleotides match TRBD2. Trimming at V came to 5 bases and at J to 5 bases, leaving 8 bases not matched to a gene. CDR1 and CDR2 from the germline V gene are PRHDT and FYEKMQ (reference sequence). The CDR3 has 15 residues.